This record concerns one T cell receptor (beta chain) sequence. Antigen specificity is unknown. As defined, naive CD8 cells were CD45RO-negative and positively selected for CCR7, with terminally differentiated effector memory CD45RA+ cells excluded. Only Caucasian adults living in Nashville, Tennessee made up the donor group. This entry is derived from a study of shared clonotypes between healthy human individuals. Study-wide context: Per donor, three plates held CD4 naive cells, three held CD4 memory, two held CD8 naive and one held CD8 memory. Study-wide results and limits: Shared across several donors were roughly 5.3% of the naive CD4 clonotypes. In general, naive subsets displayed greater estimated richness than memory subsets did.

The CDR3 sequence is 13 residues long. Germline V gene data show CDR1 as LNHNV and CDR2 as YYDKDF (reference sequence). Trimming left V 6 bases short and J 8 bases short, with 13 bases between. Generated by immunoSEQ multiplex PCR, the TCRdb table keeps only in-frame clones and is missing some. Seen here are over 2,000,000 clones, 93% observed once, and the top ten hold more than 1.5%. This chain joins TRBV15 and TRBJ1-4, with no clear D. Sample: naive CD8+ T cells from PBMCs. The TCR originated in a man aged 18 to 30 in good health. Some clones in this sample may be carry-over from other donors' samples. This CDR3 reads CATSLRVWEKLFF. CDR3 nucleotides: TGTGCCACCAGTTTAAGGGTTTGGGAAAAACTGTTTTTT.